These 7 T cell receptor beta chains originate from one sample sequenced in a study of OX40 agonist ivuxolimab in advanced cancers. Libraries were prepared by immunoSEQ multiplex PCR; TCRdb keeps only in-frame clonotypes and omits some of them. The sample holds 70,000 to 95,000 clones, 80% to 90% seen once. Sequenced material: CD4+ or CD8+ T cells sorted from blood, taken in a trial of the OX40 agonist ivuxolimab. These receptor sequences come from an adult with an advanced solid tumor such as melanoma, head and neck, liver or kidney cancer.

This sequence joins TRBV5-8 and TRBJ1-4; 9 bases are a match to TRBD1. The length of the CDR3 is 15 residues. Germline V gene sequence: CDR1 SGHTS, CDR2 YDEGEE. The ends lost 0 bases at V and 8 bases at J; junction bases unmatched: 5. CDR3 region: CASSLGDRENEKLFF. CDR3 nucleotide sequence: TGTGCCAGCAGCTTGGGGGACAGGGAAAACGAAAAACTGTTTTTT.

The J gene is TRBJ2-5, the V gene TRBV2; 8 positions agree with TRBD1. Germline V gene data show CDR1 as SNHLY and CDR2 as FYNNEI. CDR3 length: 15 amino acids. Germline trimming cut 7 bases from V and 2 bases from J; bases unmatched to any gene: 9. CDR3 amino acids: CASKTGQGRQETQYF. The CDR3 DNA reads TGTGCCAGCAAGACCGGACAGGGCCGTCAAGAGACCCAGTACTTC.

For the CDR3, the DNA is TGTGCCAGCATCTCAGACAGGGGCCGGCAGTTCTTC. Its translation: CASISDRGRQFF. V and J are TRBV5-4 and TRBJ2-1; 8 positions match TRBD1. In germline, CDR1 is SGHNT, CDR2 YYREEE (reference sequence). J lost 12 bases, V lost 6 bases, and 8 bases had no gene match. The CDR3 length is 12 residues. Filled out from reference TRBV5-4 and TRBJ2-1, the complete variable domain reads ETGVTQSPTHLIKTRGQQVTLRCSSQSGHNTVSWYQQALGQGPQFIFQYYREEENGRGNFPPRFSGLQFPNYSSELNVNALELDDSALYLCASISDRGRQFFGPGTRLTVL.

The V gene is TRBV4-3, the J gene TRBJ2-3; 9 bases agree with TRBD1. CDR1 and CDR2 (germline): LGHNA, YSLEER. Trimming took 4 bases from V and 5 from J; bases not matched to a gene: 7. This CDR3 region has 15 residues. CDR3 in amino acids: CASSRGGTGQDTQYF. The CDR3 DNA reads TGCGCCAGCAGCCGGGGGGGGACAGGGCAAGATACGCAGTATTTT.

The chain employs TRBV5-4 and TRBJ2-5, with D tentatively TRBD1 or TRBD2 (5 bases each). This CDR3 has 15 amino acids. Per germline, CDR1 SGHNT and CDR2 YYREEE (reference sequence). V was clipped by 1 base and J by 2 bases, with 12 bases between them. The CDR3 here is CASSLPGALQETQYF. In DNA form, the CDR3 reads TGTGCCAGCAGCTTGCCCGGGGCGTTACAAGAGACCCAGTACTTC.

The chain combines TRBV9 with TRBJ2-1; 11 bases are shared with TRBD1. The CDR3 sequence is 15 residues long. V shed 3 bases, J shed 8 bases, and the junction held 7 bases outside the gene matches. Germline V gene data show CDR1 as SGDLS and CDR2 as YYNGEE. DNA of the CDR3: TGTGCCAGCAGCGACGGGACAGGGGGGTTCGATGAGCAGTTCTTC. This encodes CASSDGTGGFDEQFF.

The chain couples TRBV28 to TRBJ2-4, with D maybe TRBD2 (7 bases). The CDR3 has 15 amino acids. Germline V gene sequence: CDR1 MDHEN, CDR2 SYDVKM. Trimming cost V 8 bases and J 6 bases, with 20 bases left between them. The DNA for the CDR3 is TGTGCCAGCGGGGGCAGCGGGGTGGGCGGAAACATTCAGTACTTC. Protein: CASGGSGVGGNIQYF.